Following are 29 T cell receptor beta chains from one sample sequenced in a study of shared clonotypes between healthy human individuals. Sequencing was performed with immunoSEQ multiplex PCR; in TCRdb, only in-frame clones are kept and a portion is missing. This table holds some 900,000 clones, approximately 80% found once. Sequenced sample: memory CD4+ T cells sorted from blood. The subset here: CD45RA-negative fraction. These receptors were obtained from a man aged 18 to 30 in good health.

This sequence joins TRBV30 and TRBJ1-6; TRBD1 matches 9 bases. The length of the CDR3 is 14 residues. CDR1 and CDR2 from the germline V gene are GTSNPN and SVGIG (reference sequence). The J segment lost 9 bases and the V segment lost 1 base, leaving 4 bases of the junction unmatched. The CDR3 is CAWSEQGASSPLHF. The CDR3 DNA follows: TGTGCCTGGAGTGAACAGGGGGCAAGTTCACCCCTCCACTTT.

This chain uses TRBV18 with TRBJ2-7; 8 nucleotides match TRBD1. V gave up 3 bases and J gave up 1 base; unmatched junction bases: 5. This CDR3 has 15 amino acids. Per germline, CDR1 KGHSH and CDR2 LQKENI. The CDR3 spells CASSPDRATSYEQYF. Written as DNA, the CDR3 is TGTGCCAGCTCACCGGACAGGGCGACTTCCTACGAGCAGTACTTC. Full variable domain (missing parts from reference TRBV18 and TRBJ2-7): NAGVMQNPRHLVRRRGQEARLRCSPMKGHSHVYWYRQLPEEGLKFMVYLQKENIIDESGMPKERFSAEFPKEGPSILRIQQVVRGDSAAYFCASSPDRATSYEQYFGPGTRLTVT.

This chain joins TRBV30 and TRBJ1-1, with D perhaps matching TRBD1 (6 bases). V was shortened by 0 bases and J by 0 bases, with 8 bases between the two germline ends. CDR1 and CDR2 from the germline V gene are GTSNPN and SVGIG (reference sequence). The CDR3 has 14 amino acids. CDR3 DNA: TGTGCCTGGAGTGTAACAGGGTTGAACACTGAAGCTTTCTTT. Protein sequence: CAWSVTGLNTEAFF.

J is TRBJ2-1 and V is TRBV6-5; possibly TRBD2 for D (6 bases). The CDR3 length is 15 residues. The germline CDR1 and CDR2 sequences are MNHEY and SVGAGI. Trimming shortened V by 4 bases and J by 4 bases, and 14 bases separated the two germline ends. The CDR3 here is CASSFAHGGYNEQFF. The DNA for the CDR3 is TGTGCCAGCAGTTTTGCCCACGGGGGTTACAATGAGCAGTTCTTC.

The chain employs TRBV2 and TRBJ1-6; no firm D call. Germline assignment: CDR1 SNHLY and CDR2 FYNNEI. This CDR3 spans 14 amino acids. Trimming took 6 bases from V and 7 from J, leaving 13 bases between them. In DNA, the CDR3 is TGTGCCAGCAGGGCTGAACCGTTGAATTCACCCCTCCACTTT. This encodes CASRAEPLNSPLHF.

V gene TRBV18 combines with J gene TRBJ1-6; 7 bases map to TRBD1. Trimming took 3 bases from V and 7 from J; bases not matched to a gene: 9. Germline V CDR1 and CDR2: KGHSH, LQKENI. The CDR3 is 16 residues long. The CDR3 nucleotides are TGTGCCAGCTCACCTCCGACAGGGTCGGGGAATTCACCCCTCCACTTT. It codes for CASSPPTGSGNSPLHF.

This clone was seen once. V is TRBV28 and J is TRBJ2-5; perhaps TRBD2 as D (6 bases). Trimming removed 6 bases at V and 2 bases at J, with 16 bases between. This CDR3 comprises 15 residues. Germline V gene data show CDR1 as MDHEN and CDR2 as SYDVKM. Written as DNA, the CDR3 is TGTGCCAGCAGCCCGACCTGGGACTTACAAGAGACCCAGTACTTC. It is translated as CASSPTWDLQETQYF.

In its sample, this clone was seen a few times. This chain uses TRBV18 with TRBJ1-4; D is ambiguous. Trimming left V 4 bases short and J 5 bases short, with 11 bases between. This CDR3 region has 14 residues. Per the germline V gene, CDR1 is KGHSH and CDR2 is LQKENI. CDR3 in amino acids: CASSRGSLNEKLFF. The CDR3, as DNA: TGTGCCAGCTCACGGGGATCCCTGAATGAAAAACTGTTTTTT.

The chain joins TRBV15 to TRBJ1-6; 9 bases align to TRBD1. CDR1 is LNHNV, CDR2 YYDKDF, per germline (reference sequence). The V and J ends lost 3 bases and 6 bases, in that order; junction bases with no gene match: 6. The CDR3 is 16 residues long. Written as DNA, the CDR3 is TGTGCCACCAGCAGGGGACAGGGTGACAGTAATTCACCCCTCCACTTT. This codes for CATSRGQGDSNSPLHF.

This clone has ten or more counts. This chain connects TRBV5-1 to TRBJ1-2; TRBD1 might be the D (5 bases). The CDR3 extends over 15 amino acids. Germline CDR1 is SGHRS and CDR2 is YFSETQ. Trimming pared 3 bases from V and 2 bases from J, leaving 14 bases between. CDR3 loop: CASSSRERGNYGYTF. As DNA, the CDR3 is TGCGCCAGCAGCTCCCGTGAAAGGGGCAACTATGGCTACACCTTC.

The rearrangement links TRBV4-1 to TRBJ2-7; D is tentatively TRBD1 or TRBD2 (5 bases each). V lost 0 bases and J lost 0, with 9 bases in between. The germline gives CDR1 MGHRA, CDR2 YSYEKL. The CDR3 is made up of 15 amino acids. The CDR3 DNA reads as TGCGCCAGCAGCCAAGATGGGACGGTCTCCTACGAGCAGTACTTC. Encoded protein: CASSQDGTVSYEQYF.

The chain recombines TRBV29-1 with TRBJ1-2; the D is unclear. This CDR3 region has 12 residues. V lost 6 bases to trimming and J lost 8 bases, with 16 bases between them. From germline, CDR1 is SQVTM and CDR2 ANQGSEA. Here the CDR3 reads CSVVRTSRGYTF. The CDR3, as DNA: TGCAGCGTCGTACGGACCTCGAGGGGCTACACCTTC.

The sample holds a few counts of this clone. The chain couples TRBV2 to TRBJ2-7; D not resolved. The germline V gene encodes CDR1 SNHLY and CDR2 FYNNEI. This CDR3 has 11 amino acids. Trimming left V 6 bases short and J 0 bases short, with 3 bases between. CDR3 sequence (DNA): TGTGCCAGCAGGGACTCCTACGAGCAGTACTTC. Translated: CASRDSYEQYF.

This chain uses TRBV4-1 with TRBJ2-5; unclear D gene. The CDR3 consists of 13 residues. With 4 bases removed from V and 5 bases from J, the gap between germline ends came to 11 bases. Germline loops: CDR1 MGHRA, CDR2 YSYEKL. As DNA, the CDR3 is TGCGCCAGCAGCCGGACCTACGGCGAGACCCAGTACTTC. This translates into CASSRTYGETQYF.

The genes are TRBV7-2 and TRBJ1-1; D is unclear. The length of the CDR3 is 13 residues. Germline loops: CDR1 SGHTA, CDR2 FQGNSA. Between the trimmed V and J ends, which lost 2 bases and 5 bases, there was a span of 9 bases. In DNA, the CDR3 is TGTGCCAGCAGCTTAAGGCAGGTGACTGAAGCTTTCTTT. Amino acid sequence: CASSLRQVTEAFF.

This sequence joins TRBV14 and TRBJ2-5; either TRBD1 or TRBD2 may supply D (5 bases each). Germline CDR1 reads SGHDN; CDR2 reads FVKESK. The V end lost 1 base, the J end lost 3 bases, and 15 bases lay between the germline ends. The CDR3 contains 16 residues. The CDR3 spells CASSQGPGSLEETQYF. For the CDR3, the DNA is TGTGCCAGCAGCCAAGGTCCAGGGAGCCTCGAAGAGACCCAGTACTTC.

The rearrangement links TRBV25-1 to TRBJ1-2, with 8 bases matching TRBD1. Losses at the gene ends were 3 bases for V and 7 bases for J; bases not matched to a gene: 7. This CDR3 contains 14 residues. In germline, CDR1 is MGHDK, CDR2 SYGVNS. The CDR3 region is CASSDLDRGSGYTF. The DNA for the CDR3 is TGTGCCAGCAGTGATCTCGACAGGGGAAGTGGCTACACCTTC.

The rearrangement joins TRBV4-3 to TRBJ2-1, with 9 nucleotides matching TRBD2. Germline assignment: CDR1 LGHNA and CDR2 YSLEER. V shed 4 bases, J shed 8 bases, and the junction held 12 bases outside the gene matches. CDR3 length: 16 residues. CDR3 region: CASSRSLSGRGDEQFF. The CDR3 bases are TGCGCCAGCAGCCGATCCCTTAGCGGGAGAGGAGATGAGCAGTTCTTC.

This chain links TRBV28 with TRBJ2-3; D gene unclear. Germline V gene lookup returns CDR1 MDHEN and CDR2 SYDVKM. The CDR3 covers 13 residues. V gave up 7 bases and J gave up 0 bases, with 8 bases separating them. The CDR3, as DNA: TGTGCCAGCAATCGGCAGAGCACAGATACGCAGTATTTT. This sequence encodes CASNRQSTDTQYF.

J is TRBJ2-5 and V is TRBV5-1; 11 bases align to TRBD2. The V segment lost 3 bases and the J segment 4 bases; nucleotides outside the gene matches: 11. This CDR3 comprises 17 residues. Germline V gene sequence: CDR1 SGHRS, CDR2 YFSETQ. In DNA, the CDR3 is TGCGCCAGCAGCTCACAACCTACTAGCGGGGGTGGAGAGACCCAGTACTTC. Its protein is CASSSQPTSGGGETQYF.

The chain couples TRBV5-1 to TRBJ1-3, with TRBD1 matching over 8 bases. The V gene's germline CDR1 is SGHRS and CDR2 YFSETQ. Losses at the gene ends were 2 bases for V and 6 bases for J; bases not matched to a gene: 4. The CDR3 extends over 14 amino acids. CDR3 sequence reads: CASSLQGGENTIYF. In DNA, the CDR3 is TGCGCCAGCAGCTTACAGGGGGGTGAAAACACCATATATTTT. The entire variable domain, with the rest obtained from reference TRBV5-1 and TRBJ1-3, is as follows: KAGVTQTPRYLIKTRGQQVTLSCSPISGHRSVSWYQQTPGQGLQFLFEYFSETQRNKGNFPGRFSGRQFSNSRSEMNVSTLELGDSALYLCASSLQGGENTIYFGEGSWLTVV.

V usage is TRBV19 and J usage is TRBJ1-5; a weak D match, TRBD1 (5 bases). From germline, CDR1 is LNHDA and CDR2 SQIVND (reference sequence). The CDR3 is 14 residues long. V was clipped by 3 bases and J by 4 bases, with 10 bases between them. CDR3 protein: CASSMGEQNQPQHF. The DNA of the CDR3 is TGTGCCAGTAGTATGGGGGAGCAAAATCAGCCCCAGCATTTT.

The chain recombines TRBV5-6 with TRBJ1-1; TRBD1 matches 10 bases. Per the germline V gene, CDR1 is SGHDT and CDR2 is YYEEEE. J lost 5 bases, V lost 1 base, and 5 bases had no gene match. The CDR3 covers 15 residues. CDR3 in DNA: TGTGCCAGCAGCTTGCCCGGGACAGGGGTGACTGAAGCTTTCTTT. It yields the protein CASSLPGTGVTEAFF.

A note on this clone: Additional DNA sequences in this sample encode the identical CDR3. The chain combines TRBV6-1 with TRBJ1-5; D unclear. The CDR3 is made up of 14 amino acids. CDR1 is MNHNS and CDR2 is SASEGT in the germline V gene. V lost 4 bases to trimming and J lost 0 bases, with 7 bases between them. The CDR3 coding sequence is TGTGCCAGCAGTGCTGGGTATAGCAATCAGCCCCAGCATTTT. Its protein product is CASSAGYSNQPQHF.

The chain uses TRBV7-2 and TRBJ2-2; 8 nucleotides match TRBD1. CDR3 length equals 15 residues. Looked up from germline, CDR1 is SGHTA and CDR2 is FQGNSA. J lost 6 bases, V lost 5 bases, and 8 bases had no gene match. CDR3: CASSRGDRSAGELFF. The CDR3 DNA reads as TGTGCCAGCAGCAGGGGGGACAGGTCGGCCGGGGAGCTGTTTTTT. Full variable domain (outside the CDR3, taken from reference TRBV7-2 and TRBJ2-2): GAGVSQSPSNKVTEKGKDVELRCDPISGHTALYWYRQSLGQGLEFLIYFQGNSAPDKSGLPSDRFSAERTGGSVSTLTIQRTQQEDSAVYLCASSRGDRSAGELFFGEGSRLTVL.

The V and J genes are TRBV16 and TRBJ1-6; 12 bases are a match to TRBD1. CDR3 length: 16 residues. J gave up 10 bases and V 4 bases, and 8 bases lay outside the gene matches. Germline V gene data show CDR1 as KGHSY and CDR2 as FQNENV. CDR3 DNA: TGTGCCAGCAGCCTTCGGGACAGGGGGCAAGGATCACCCCTCCACTTT. It encodes CASSLRDRGQGSPLHF.

Notes on this clone: Other DNA sequences in this sample translate to the same CDR3. This chain uses TRBV5-1 with TRBJ1-5, with no clear D. CDR3 length: 11 residues. Germline V gene lookup returns CDR1 SGHRS and CDR2 YFSETQ. V lost 7 bases, J lost 4 bases, and 6 bases lay in between. CDR3 sequence reads: CASPPNQPQHF. As DNA, the CDR3 is TGCGCCAGCCCACCAAATCAGCCCCAGCATTTT.

This chain connects TRBV2 to TRBJ1-3, with 7 nucleotides matching TRBD1. There are 16 residues in the CDR3. Trimming at V came to 7 bases and at J to 4 bases, leaving 13 bases not matched to a gene. CDR1 and CDR2 (germline): SNHLY, FYNNEI. The CDR3 bases are TGTGCCAGCATGGATCCCGGAGGGGGCGCCGGAAACACCATATATTTT. It is translated as CASMDPGGGAGNTIYF.

The J gene is TRBJ2-3, the V gene TRBV5-1, with 8 bases lining up with TRBD1. CDR3 length: 14 amino acids. Trimming cost V 5 bases and J 2 bases; bases outside gene matches: 4. The germline V gene encodes CDR1 SGHRS and CDR2 YFSETQ. The CDR3 protein is CASSRDRYTDTQYF. In DNA, the CDR3 is TGCGCCAGCAGTCGGGACAGGTACACAGATACGCAGTATTTT.